The present TCR beta chain was sequenced within a study of CD8+ T cells in alopecia areata. Study-wide results and caveats: Only one nonresponder was present, which leaves the link between baseline CD8+ expansion and response uncertain. Expanded CD8+ clones among the top 100, as well as scalp clonality, were significantly decreased by tofacitinib.

V was trimmed by 5 bases and J by 5 bases, leaving 13 bases between them. CDR1 is SQVTM, CDR2 ANQGSEA, per germline. The CDR3 loop spans 12 amino acids. A word on this clone: Its cognate antigen is unknown.

Treatment reported: oral pan-JAK inhibitor, 5-10 mg twice daily. Specimens obtained from alopecia areata patients comprised lesional scalp punch biopsies and peripheral blood. It was from PBMCs that CD4+ and CD8+ T cells were sorted. Extraction and reverse transcription of RNA yielded cDNA as the sequencing template. TCRdb's table, derived via immunoSEQ multiplex PCR, lists solely in-frame clones and lacks some. The repertoire holds fewer than 250,000 clones, with roughly two fifths as singletons. The chain links TRBV29-1 to TRBJ2-7; D remains ambiguous. The receptor was isolated from a human donor with alopecia areata. Sequences were derived from CD4+ T cells sorted from blood, sampled at roughly week 36, from a patient treated with tofacitinib. The CDR3 reads CSVIGTVHEQYF. CDR3 DNA sequence: TGCAGCGTTATCGGCACAGTCCACGAGCAGTACTTC.